The source of this TCR beta chain is a study of blood T cell repertoires in COVID-19. Across the whole study: There were acute and convalescent COVID-19 samples, and they came from the United States, Italy and Spain. Sources were T cells, B-cell-depleted T cells, or PBMCs; the material itself was cDNA or gDNA.

Original data processing: How many nucleated cells were present was estimated from reference gene primer amplification. Sequencing used immunoSEQ multiplex PCR; TCRdb keeps in-frame clones, though not all of them. The V and J calls and clone size come from that table; D and trimming were worked out from the DNA. The sample lists 50,000 to 70,000 clones; 90% were seen once. The clonotype comes from a human donor with active COVID-19. The donor label of this sample is uncertain. Material for sequencing was peripheral blood.

The CDR3 sequence: CASSWTASYEQYF. The CDR3 region has the DNA TGTGCCAGCAGCTGGACAGCCTCCTACGAGCAGTACTTC. V usage is TRBV5-5 and J usage is TRBJ2-7; tentative D call: TRBD1 (6 bases). This CDR3 is 13 amino acids long. The germline CDR1 and CDR2 sequences are SGHKS and YYEKEE (reference sequence). Trimming took off 3 bases at V and 0 bases at J, with 7 bases between the two ends.